Listed below are T cell receptor beta chains from one sample, sequenced in a study of T cell repertoires in cytomegalovirus infection. TCRdb reanalysed the reads using MiXCR and keeps one entry per CDR3 protein. The sample holds 500,000 to 600,000 distinct CDR3 sequences, approximately 15% seen once. Sequencing was carried out using CD8+ T cells from PBMCs. The source of these receptors is a human donor in good health (CMV status not recorded). Some clones in this sample may be carry-over from other donors' samples. Both conserved end residues are part of each CDR3. D genes are given only for firm matches. Expanded clones get a size class; other rows say once, few or many, or leave the size out.

clone_size: many; d_call: -; j_call: TRBJ2-7; v_call: TRBV28; cdr3_aa: CASSLDMMVSYEQYF; cdr3_nt: TGTGCCAGCAGTTTGGACATGATGGTCTCCTACGAGCAGTACTTC
clone_size: many; d_call: TRBD1; j_call: TRBJ2-5; v_call: TRBV12-3/TRBV12-4; cdr3_aa: CASSWVGTEQETQYF; cdr3_nt: TGTGCCAGCAGTTGGGTCGGGACAGAACAAGAGACCCAGTACTTC
clone_size: many; d_call: TRBD2; j_call: TRBJ2-5; v_call: TRBV7-8; cdr3_aa: CASSLPSGGETQYF; cdr3_nt: TGTGCCAGCAGCTTACCTAGCGGGGGAGAGACCCAGTACTTC
clone_size: -; d_call: TRBD2; j_call: TRBJ2-1; v_call: TRBV27; cdr3_aa: CASSFGLAGVNEQFF; cdr3_nt: TGTGCCAGCAGTTTCGGACTAGCGGGAGTCAATGAGCAGTTCTTC
clone_size: few; d_call: -; j_call: TRBJ2-2; v_call: TRBV18; cdr3_aa: CASSPIGPRNTGELFF; cdr3_nt: TGTGCCAGCTCACCCATCGGACCGAGGAACACCGGGGAGCTGTTTTTT
clone_size: -; d_call: TRBD1; j_call: TRBJ2-1; v_call: TRBV27; cdr3_aa: CASRPGTADFGNYNEQFF; cdr3_nt: TGTGCCAGCCGCCCGGGGACAGCCGACTTCGGGAACTACAATGAGCAGTTCTTC
clone_size: many; d_call: TRBD1; j_call: TRBJ2-5; v_call: TRBV7-2; cdr3_aa: CASSLDLGGSQETQYF; cdr3_nt: TGTGCCAGCAGCTTAGACCTAGGGGGCTCCCAAGAGACCCAGTACTTC
clone_size: -; d_call: TRBD1; j_call: TRBJ1-1; v_call: TRBV19; cdr3_aa: CASSIPGDRGAFF; cdr3_nt: TGTGCCAGTAGTATACCTGGGGACAGGGGGGCTTTCTTT
clone_size: few; d_call: -; j_call: TRBJ2-7; v_call: TRBV5-1; cdr3_aa: CASSFSLVTSRREQYF; cdr3_nt: TGCGCCAGCAGCTTCTCCCTCGTGACTAGTCGGCGCGAGCAGTACTTC
clone_size: many; d_call: TRBD2; j_call: TRBJ2-7; v_call: TRBV10-3; cdr3_aa: CAISAGGGQQYF; cdr3_nt: TGTGCCATCAGTGCGGGAGGGGGACAGCAGTACTTC
clone_size: -; d_call: -; j_call: TRBJ1-5; v_call: TRBV9; cdr3_aa: CASNPGNRNQPQHF; cdr3_nt: TGTGCCAGCAACCCGGGAAATCGCAATCAGCCCCAGCATTTT
clone_size: -; d_call: TRBD2; j_call: TRBJ2-5; v_call: TRBV5-6; cdr3_aa: CASSSGLAGATQYF; cdr3_nt: TGTGCCAGCAGTTCCGGACTAGCGGGAGCGACCCAGTACTTC
clone_size: -; d_call: -; j_call: TRBJ1-1; v_call: TRBV12-3/TRBV12-4; cdr3_aa: CASSPLVTVEAFF; cdr3_nt: TGTGCCAGCAGTCCCCTCGTGACAGTTGAAGCTTTCTTT
clone_size: many; d_call: -; j_call: TRBJ2-1; v_call: TRBV7-9; cdr3_aa: CASRRGPRDEQFF; cdr3_nt: TGTGCCAGCAGACGGGGGCCGAGGGATGAGCAGTTCTTC
clone_size: -; d_call: -; j_call: TRBJ2-5; v_call: TRBV27; cdr3_aa: CASSLSPSGLGETQYF; cdr3_nt: TGTGCCAGCAGTTTATCCCCGTCCGGATTGGGGGAGACCCAGTACTTC
clone_size: -; d_call: -; j_call: TRBJ2-1; v_call: TRBV28; cdr3_aa: CASSQGGGRSYNEQFF; cdr3_nt: TGTGCCAGCAGTCAAGGGGGCGGGAGAAGCTACAATGAGCAGTTCTTC
clone_size: -; d_call: -; j_call: TRBJ2-1; v_call: TRBV28; cdr3_aa: CASTPDSHEQFF; cdr3_nt: TGTGCCAGCACCCCTGACAGCCATGAGCAGTTCTTC
clone_size: -; d_call: -; j_call: TRBJ2-1; v_call: TRBV20-1; cdr3_aa: CSARDRGGQSVYNEQFF; cdr3_nt: TGCAGTGCTAGAGATCGGGGCGGGCAGTCGGTCTACAATGAGCAGTTCTTC
clone_size: many; d_call: -; j_call: TRBJ1-1; v_call: TRBV19; cdr3_aa: CASSQQGSVHTEAFF; cdr3_nt: TGTGCCAGTAGTCAACAGGGTTCGGTGCACACTGAAGCTTTCTTT
clone_size: many; d_call: -; j_call: TRBJ1-2; v_call: TRBV6-1; cdr3_aa: CASSDTSNYGYTF; cdr3_nt: TGTGCCAGCAGTGACACCTCTAACTATGGCTACACCTTC
clone_size: few; d_call: TRBD2; j_call: TRBJ2-2; v_call: TRBV7-3; cdr3_aa: CASSSRPTSGANTGELFF; cdr3_nt: TGTGCCAGCAGCTCCCGGCCCACTAGCGGGGCGAACACCGGGGAGCTGTTTTTT
clone_size: many; d_call: -; j_call: TRBJ1-3; v_call: TRBV7-6; cdr3_aa: CASSLDLGGNTIYF; cdr3_nt: TGTGCCAGCAGCTTAGATCTTGGGGGAAACACCATATATTTT
clone_size: -; d_call: TRBD2; j_call: TRBJ2-5; v_call: TRBV12-3/TRBV12-4; cdr3_aa: CASSLIPIGGTSGTQETQYF; cdr3_nt: TGTGCCAGCAGTTTAATTCCTATAGGCGGGACTAGCGGGACCCAAGAGACCCAGTACTTC
clone_size: -; d_call: TRBD1; j_call: TRBJ2-3; v_call: TRBV6-8; cdr3_aa: CASSGRTGSTDTQYF; cdr3_nt: TGTGCCAGCAGTGGTAGGACAGGGAGCACAGATACGCAGTATTTT
clone_size: few; d_call: -; j_call: TRBJ2-5; v_call: TRBV9; cdr3_aa: CASSPGTVRQTQYF; cdr3_nt: TGTGCCAGCAGCCCCGGGACCGTAAGACAGACCCAGTACTTC
clone_size: -; d_call: -; j_call: TRBJ2-1; v_call: TRBV5-1; cdr3_aa: CASSLVVGGGGNEQFF; cdr3_nt: TGCGCCAGCAGCTTGGTTGTGGGAGGCGGTGGGAATGAGCAGTTCTTC
clone_size: -; d_call: TRBD2; j_call: TRBJ2-2; v_call: TRBV4-2; cdr3_aa: CASSQAPPLAETNTGELFF; cdr3_nt: TGTGCCAGCAGCCAAGCCCCACCTCTAGCGGAGACGAACACCGGGGAGCTGTTTTTT
clone_size: many; d_call: -; j_call: TRBJ2-1; v_call: TRBV7-8; cdr3_aa: CASSLGPIEQFF; cdr3_nt: TGTGCCAGCAGCTTAGGGCCAATAGAGCAGTTCTTC
clone_size: few; d_call: TRBD2; j_call: TRBJ2-1; v_call: TRBV30; cdr3_aa: CAWSVSGSGAEQFF; cdr3_nt: TGTGCCTGGAGCGTTAGCGGGTCTGGGGCTGAGCAGTTCTTC
clone_size: many; d_call: TRBD2; j_call: TRBJ2-7; v_call: TRBV7-3; cdr3_aa: CASSLLAGGNEQYF; cdr3_nt: TGTGCCAGCAGCTTACTAGCGGGAGGGAACGAGCAGTACTTC
clone_size: -; d_call: TRBD2; j_call: TRBJ2-7; v_call: TRBV15; cdr3_aa: CATSGGLAGGIEQYF; cdr3_nt: TGTGCCACCAGCGGGGGACTAGCGGGGGGCATCGAGCAGTACTTC
clone_size: many; d_call: -; j_call: TRBJ2-5; v_call: TRBV7-3; cdr3_aa: CASSLEGGLAQETQYF; cdr3_nt: TGTGCCAGCAGCTTAGAGGGTGGGCTAGCCCAAGAGACCCAGTACTTC
clone_size: many; d_call: -; j_call: TRBJ1-5; v_call: TRBV19; cdr3_aa: CASSIDKIYSNQPQHF; cdr3_nt: TGTGCCAGTAGTATAGACAAGATTTATAGCAATCAGCCCCAGCATTTT
clone_size: many; d_call: TRBD1; j_call: TRBJ1-5; v_call: TRBV6-1; cdr3_aa: CASSEEGLGTEDSNQPQHF; cdr3_nt: TGTGCCAGCAGCGAGGAGGGACTGGGGACAGAAGATAGCAATCAGCCCCAGCATTTT
clone_size: few; d_call: -; j_call: TRBJ1-2; v_call: TRBV24-1; cdr3_aa: CATSDRTTNYGYTF; cdr3_nt: TGTGCCACCAGTGACCGGACGACTAACTATGGCTACACCTTC
clone_size: few; d_call: -; j_call: TRBJ2-1; v_call: TRBV6-5; cdr3_aa: CASSLTGWSPSSYNEQFF; cdr3_nt: TGTGCCAGCAGTTTGACCGGATGGTCCCCCAGCTCCTACAATGAGCAGTTCTTC
clone_size: many; d_call: -; j_call: TRBJ1-4; v_call: TRBV6-1; cdr3_aa: CASRVRPGPTNEKLFF; cdr3_nt: TGTGCCAGCAGAGTCCGACCGGGACCGACTAATGAAAAACTGTTTTTT
clone_size: once; d_call: TRBD1; j_call: TRBJ2-7; v_call: TRBV18; cdr3_aa: CASSRPGQGVWEQYF; cdr3_nt: TGTGCCAGCTCACGGCCGGGACAGGGTGTTTGGGAGCAGTACTTC
clone_size: few; d_call: -; j_call: TRBJ2-7; v_call: TRBV5-1; cdr3_aa: CASSFTGGHEQYF; cdr3_nt: TGCGCCAGCAGCTTCACCGGCGGGCACGAGCAGTACTTC
clone_size: -; d_call: -; j_call: TRBJ2-7; v_call: TRBV27; cdr3_aa: CANSLGREQYF; cdr3_nt: TGTGCCAACAGTCTGGGGAGAGAGCAGTACTTC
clone_size: -; d_call: -; j_call: TRBJ1-6; v_call: TRBV5-5; cdr3_aa: CASSLGAAASYNSPLHF; cdr3_nt: TGTGCCAGCAGCTTGGGCGCTGCGGCCTCCTATAATTCACCCCTCCACTTT
clone_size: many; d_call: -; j_call: TRBJ1-4; v_call: TRBV7-2; cdr3_aa: CASSLAGGGLEKLFF; cdr3_nt: TGTGCCAGCAGCTTAGCGGGCGGGGGGCTAGAAAAACTGTTTTTT
clone_size: many; d_call: TRBD2; j_call: TRBJ2-3; v_call: TRBV27; cdr3_aa: CASSLLAGGAETNTDTQYF; cdr3_nt: TGTGCCAGCAGTTTATTAGCGGGAGGAGCGGAGACTAACACAGATACGCAGTATTTT
clone_size: -; d_call: TRBD2; j_call: TRBJ2-5; v_call: TRBV28; cdr3_aa: CASSLTRVGRDQYF; cdr3_nt: TGTGCCAGCAGTTTAACCAGGGTAGGGAGGGACCAGTACTTC
clone_size: few; d_call: -; j_call: TRBJ1-1; v_call: TRBV12-3/TRBV12-4; cdr3_aa: CATRGNTEAFF; cdr3_nt: TGTGCCACGCGGGGGAACACTGAAGCTTTCTTT
clone_size: -; d_call: TRBD1; j_call: TRBJ2-1; v_call: TRBV6-1; cdr3_aa: CASGRGRGDNEQFF; cdr3_nt: TGTGCCAGCGGTAGGGGGCGAGGGGACAATGAGCAGTTCTTC
clone_size: -; d_call: TRBD2; j_call: TRBJ2-7; v_call: TRBV5-4; cdr3_aa: CASSSGLAGSEGEQYF; cdr3_nt: TGTGCCAGCAGCTCGGGACTAGCGGGATCGGAGGGCGAGCAGTACTTC
clone_size: few; d_call: -; j_call: TRBJ2-1; v_call: TRBV27; cdr3_aa: CASTPANYNEQFF; cdr3_nt: TGTGCCAGCACCCCGGCCAACTACAATGAGCAGTTCTTC
clone_size: many; d_call: -; j_call: TRBJ1-5; v_call: TRBV7-8; cdr3_aa: CASSLMGLRPNQPQHF; cdr3_nt: TGTGCCAGCAGTTTAATGGGGCTCAGGCCCAATCAGCCCCAGCATTTT
clone_size: many; d_call: -; j_call: TRBJ1-3; v_call: TRBV12-3/TRBV12-4; cdr3_aa: CASSLSRSGNTIYF; cdr3_nt: TGTGCCAGCAGCCTTAGCCGCTCTGGAAACACCATATATTTT
clone_size: -; d_call: -; j_call: TRBJ2-2; v_call: TRBV20-1; cdr3_aa: CSARVGNTGELFF; cdr3_nt: TGCAGTGCTAGAGTGGGGAACACCGGGGAGCTGTTTTTT
clone_size: -; d_call: -; j_call: TRBJ1-1; v_call: TRBV7-9; cdr3_aa: CASSLGDRRSEAFF; cdr3_nt: TGTGCCAGCAGCTTAGGGGACCGACGGAGTGAAGCTTTCTTT